This TCR beta chain appears in the sequencing data of a study of blood T cell repertoires in COVID-19. Whole-study context: Spain, Italy and the United States supplied samples that represented acute and convalescent COVID-19. Sources were T cells, B-cell-depleted T cells, or PBMCs; the material itself was cDNA or gDNA.

Original processing notes: For nucleated cells, counts were estimated from reference gene primer amplification. Sequencing was performed with immunoSEQ multiplex PCR; in TCRdb, only in-frame clones are kept and a portion is missing. V and J calls plus clone size are reproduced from that table; the DNA served to infer D and trimming. The sample records 310,000 or so clones, more than 70% being singletons. Trimming removed 5 bases from V and 8 bases from J; junction bases left unmatched: 16. This CDR3 is built from 17 residues. CDR1 and CDR2 from the germline V gene are LNHDA and SQIVND (reference sequence).

The rearrangement links TRBV19 to TRBJ2-1, with 9 bases identical to TRBD2. Sequenced: peripheral blood. The TCR comes from a woman aged 45-60 years with acute or convalescent COVID-19. The CDR3 coding sequence is TGTGCCAGTAGTGCCAAGACTAGCGGACTACCGTACTATGAGCAGTTCTTC. Translating it yields CASSAKTSGLPYYEQFF. The whole variable domain, remainder taken from reference TRBV19 and TRBJ2-1, is DGGITQSPKYLFRKEGQNVTLSCEQNLNHDAMYWYRQDPGQGLRLIYYSQIVNDFQKGDIAEGYSVSREKKESFPLTVTSAQKNPTAFYLCASSAKTSGLPYYEQFFGPGTRLTVL.